This T cell receptor beta chain was sequenced for a study of metastatic and nonmetastatic thyroid tumors. The wider study: The authors compared repertoires across blood and tumor or nodule tissue from malignant and benign thyroid patients.

CDR1 and CDR2 (germline): GTSNPN, SVGIG (reference sequence). The CDR3 has 13 residues. Between the trimmed V and J ends, which lost 2 bases and 9 bases, there was a span of 14 bases. None of the patients had undergone any treatment ahead of thyroid surgery. TCRdb re-called the PCR reads through MiXCR. Of approximately 21,000 clones listed, around 21% were seen once; the top ten hold under 30%. The sequencing sample was made of blood. The receptor comes from a female donor with papillary thyroid cancer or a benign thyroid nodule (not recorded which). Some clones in this sample may be carry-over from other donors' samples. This chain uses TRBV30 with TRBJ2-1; D perhaps matches TRBD2 (5 bases). This chain's CDR3 is CAWSNNGMGEQFF. CDR3 nucleotide sequence: TGTGCCTGGAGTAATAACGGGATGGGTGAGCAGTTCTTC. Full variable domain (outside the CDR3, taken from reference TRBV30 and TRBJ2-1): SQTIHQWPATLVQPVGSPLSLECTVEGTSNPNLYWYRQAAGRGLQLLFYSVGIGQISSEVPQNLSASRPQDRQFILSSKKLLLSDSGFYLCAWSNNGMGEQFFGPGTRLTVL.